This TCR beta chain was sequenced for a study of neurological immune-mediated disorders. J gave up 4 bases and V 8 bases, and 9 bases lay outside the gene matches. Germline V lookup: CDR1 LNHNV, CDR2 YYDKDF (reference sequence). The CDR3 is made up of 15 amino acids. This clonotype was found many times. The cDNA was produced through 5'RACE with 10-nucleotide random UMIs. TCRdb reprocessed the 5' RACE reads with MiXCR, giving one entry per CDR3 protein. The sample comprises tens of thousands of distinct CDR3 sequences, around an eighth of which are singletons, and 6.5% to 8% rests with the top ten. For the unsorted libraries, 2 million PBMCs stored at -80 C served as input.

The J gene is TRBJ1-5, the V gene TRBV15; 9 nucleotides agree with TRBD1. The TCR originated in a woman aged 50 to 60 in good health. Sample: PBMCs. The CDR3 spells CATSAWTGANQPQHF. CDR3 nucleotides: TGTGCCACCTCAGCTTGGACAGGGGCTAATCAGCCCCAGCATTTT. The variable domain in full, with the rest retrieved from reference TRBV15 and TRBJ1-5, is DAMVIQNPRYQVTQFGKPVTLSCSQTLNHNVMYWYQQKSSQAPKLLFHYYDKDFNNEADTPDNFQSRRPNTSFCFLDIRSPGLGDTAMYLCATSAWTGANQPQHFGDGTRLSIL.